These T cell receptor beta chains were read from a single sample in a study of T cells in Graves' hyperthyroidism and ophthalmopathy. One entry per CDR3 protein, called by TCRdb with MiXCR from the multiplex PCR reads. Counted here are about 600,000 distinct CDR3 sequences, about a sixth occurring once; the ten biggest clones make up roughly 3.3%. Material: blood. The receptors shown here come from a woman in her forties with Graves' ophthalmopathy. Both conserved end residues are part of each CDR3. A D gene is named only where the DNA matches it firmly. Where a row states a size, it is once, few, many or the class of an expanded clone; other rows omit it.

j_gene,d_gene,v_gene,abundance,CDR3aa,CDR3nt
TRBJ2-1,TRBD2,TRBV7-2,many,CASSLAVAGRNEQFF,TGTGCCAGCAGCTTAGCTGTAGCGGGGCGGAATGAGCAGTTCTTC
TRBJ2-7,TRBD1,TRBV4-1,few,CASSLLARDRGYEQYF,TGCGCCAGCAGCCTCTTAGCCCGGGACAGGGGCTACGAGCAGTACTTC
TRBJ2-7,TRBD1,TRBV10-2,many,CASRGRQGAREQYF,TGCGCCAGCAGGGGCCGACAGGGGGCTCGGGAGCAGTACTTC
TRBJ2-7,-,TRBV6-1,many,CASTEEGSPHEQYF,TGTGCCAGCACCGAGGAGGGATCCCCCCACGAGCAGTACTTC
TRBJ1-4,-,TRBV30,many,CAWSTGRSTNEKLFF,TGTGCCTGGAGTACCGGACGGTCAACTAATGAAAAACTGTTTTTT
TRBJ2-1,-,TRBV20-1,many,CSAPGGTYNEQFF,TGCAGTGCGCCAGGGGGGACCTACAATGAGCAGTTCTTC
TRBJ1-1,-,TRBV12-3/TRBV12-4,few,CASSPTEKASEAFF,TGTGCCAGCAGTCCGACAGAAAAAGCCTCTGAAGCTTTCTTT
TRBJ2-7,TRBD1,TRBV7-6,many,CASGQGAVEQYF,TGTGCCAGCGGCCAGGGGGCGGTCGAGCAGTACTTC
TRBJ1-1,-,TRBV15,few,CATSRDTGFTEAFF,TGTGCCACCAGCAGAGATACGGGGTTTACTGAAGCTTTCTTT
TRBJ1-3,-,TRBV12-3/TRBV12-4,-,CASSWTQGNTIYF,TGTGCCAGCAGCTGGACACAGGGAAACACCATATATTTT
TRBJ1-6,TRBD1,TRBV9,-,CASSVNRQGNSPLHF,TGTGCCAGCAGCGTAAATAGACAGGGAAATTCACCCCTCCACTTT
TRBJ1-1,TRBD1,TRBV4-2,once,CASSQDWGDRDTEAFF,TGTGCCAGCAGCCAAGATTGGGGTGACAGGGACACTGAAGCTTTCTTT
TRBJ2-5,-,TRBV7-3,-,CAAAPPPSTGGGTALQETQYF,TGTGCCGCGGCCCCACCCCCCTCAACGGGCGGGGGCACCGCCCTACAAGAGACCCAGTACTTC
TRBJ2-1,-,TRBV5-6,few,CASSLLARSFSGEQFF,TGTGCCAGCAGTCTCTTAGCCCGAAGCTTCTCCGGTGAGCAGTTCTTC
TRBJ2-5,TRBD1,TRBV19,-,CASSRTDRGEETQYF,TGTGCCAGTAGTCGAACGGACAGGGGCGAAGAGACCCAGTACTTC
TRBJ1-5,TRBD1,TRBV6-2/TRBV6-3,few,CASSPHTGGPQHF,TGTGCCAGCAGTCCCCACACAGGGGGACCCCAGCATTTT
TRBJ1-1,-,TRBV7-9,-,CASSPRQGTDVTRGNTEAFF,TGTGCCAGCAGCCCCCGGCAGGGGACTGACGTGACCCGCGGGAACACTGAAGCTTTCTTT
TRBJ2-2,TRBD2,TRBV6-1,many,CASSDGLAGDAGELFF,TGTGCCAGCAGTGATGGACTAGCGGGAGACGCCGGGGAGCTGTTTTTT
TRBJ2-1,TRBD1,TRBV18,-,CASSPQGAKGPGSYNEQFF,TGTGCCAGCTCACCACAGGGGGCGAAAGGACCGGGGTCCTACAATGAGCAGTTCTTC
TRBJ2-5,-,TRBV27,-,CASSFGGQQETQYF,TGTGCCAGCAGTTTTGGAGGACAGCAAGAGACCCAGTACTTC
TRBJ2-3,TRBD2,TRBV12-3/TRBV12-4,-,CASSKGLAGGHRTDTQYF,TGTGCCAGTAGTAAGGGACTAGCGGGGGGCCACCGCACAGATACGCAGTATTTT
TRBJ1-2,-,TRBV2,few,CASSGQIGPLTF,TGTGCCAGCAGTGGACAGATAGGCCCTCTCACCTTC
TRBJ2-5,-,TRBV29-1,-,CSVGGLQETQYF,TGCAGCGTTGGAGGCCTACAAGAGACCCAGTACTTC
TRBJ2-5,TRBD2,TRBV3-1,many,CASSQDWASGGGETQYF,TGTGCCAGCAGCCAAGATTGGGCTAGCGGGGGTGGAGAGACCCAGTACTTC
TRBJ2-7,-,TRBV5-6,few,CASSSLGPGEQYF,TGTGCCAGCAGCTCTTTAGGCCCCGGCGAGCAGTACTTC
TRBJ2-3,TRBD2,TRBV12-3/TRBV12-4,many,CASSPGGTQYF,TGTGCCAGCAGTCCCGGGGGGACGCAGTATTTT
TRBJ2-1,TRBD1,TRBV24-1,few,CATSDRDRVENEQFF,TGTGCCACCAGTGACCGGGACAGGGTTGAAAATGAGCAGTTCTTC
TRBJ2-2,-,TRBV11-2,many,CASSSFLTGELFF,TGTGCCAGCAGCTCCTTTTTAACCGGGGAGCTGTTTTTT
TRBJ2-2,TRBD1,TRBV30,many,CAWSRGQGNTGELFF,TGTGCCTGGAGTCGGGGACAGGGAAACACCGGGGAGCTGTTTTTT
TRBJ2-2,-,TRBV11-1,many,CASSLVAGHPGTGELFF,TGTGCCAGCAGCTTAGTTGCAGGCCATCCCGGGACCGGGGAGCTGTTTTTT
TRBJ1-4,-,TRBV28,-,CASSFGRGESEKLFF,TGTGCCAGCAGTTTTGGTCGGGGTGAGAGTGAAAAACTGTTTTTT
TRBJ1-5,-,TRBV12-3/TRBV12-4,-,CASSKSGGFNQPQHF,TGTGCCAGCAGTAAAAGCGGGGGGTTCAATCAGCCCCAGCATTTT
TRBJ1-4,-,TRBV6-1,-,CASSVLATNEKLFF,TGTGCCAGCAGTGTACTTGCAACTAATGAAAAACTGTTTTTT
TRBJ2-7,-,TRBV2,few,CASRVAGGWDGEQYF,TGTGCCAGCAGGGTAGCAGGAGGATGGGATGGCGAGCAGTACTTC
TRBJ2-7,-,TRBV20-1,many,CSAKTATYNYEQYF,TGCAGTGCTAAGACAGCGACATATAACTACGAGCAGTACTTC
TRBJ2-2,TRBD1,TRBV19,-,CASSVDRANTGELFF,TGTGCCAGTAGTGTTGACAGGGCGAACACCGGGGAGCTGTTTTTT
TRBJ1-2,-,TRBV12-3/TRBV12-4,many,CATARGGTNYGYTF,TGTGCCACCGCAAGGGGGGGGACTAACTATGGCTACACCTTC
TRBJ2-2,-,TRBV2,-,CASSETRGGGELFF,TGTGCCAGCAGTGAAACCAGGGGGGGCGGGGAGCTGTTTTTT
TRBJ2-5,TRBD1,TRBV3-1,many,CASSLRDRGERETQYF,TGTGCCAGCAGCCTCCGGGACAGGGGAGAACGGGAGACCCAGTACTTC
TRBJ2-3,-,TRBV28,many,CASSAASVDGGTQYF,TGTGCCAGCAGCGCCGCTTCGGTAGACGGCGGTACGCAGTATTTT
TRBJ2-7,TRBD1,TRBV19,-,CASSIRGPLKAVYEQYF,TGTGCCAGTAGTATAAGGGGGCCCTTAAAGGCAGTCTACGAGCAGTACTTC
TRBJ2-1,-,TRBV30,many,CAWKALADYNEQFF,TGTGCCTGGAAGGCGTTAGCGGATTACAATGAGCAGTTCTTC
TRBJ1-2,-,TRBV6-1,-,CASAGTERGYTF,TGTGCCAGCGCCGGGACTGAACGGGGCTACACCTTC
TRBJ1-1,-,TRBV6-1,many,CASSEGWSLGWDTEAFF,TGTGCCAGCAGTGAAGGATGGAGTTTGGGCTGGGACACTGAAGCTTTCTTT
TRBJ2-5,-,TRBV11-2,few,CASSSPLGTQYF,TGTGCCAGCAGCTCCCCCTTAGGGACCCAGTACTTC
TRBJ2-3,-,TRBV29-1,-,CSVVNGPTDTQYF,TGCAGCGTTGTAAACGGGCCCACAGATACGCAGTATTTT
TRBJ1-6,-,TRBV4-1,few,CASSQYSNNSPLHF,TGCGCCAGCTCGCAGTACTCCAATAATTCACCCCTCCACTTT
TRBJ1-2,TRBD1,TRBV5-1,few,CASSFGQGAYGYTF,TGCGCCAGCAGCTTCGGACAGGGGGCCTATGGCTACACCTTC
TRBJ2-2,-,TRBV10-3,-,CAISDIRTNTGELFF,TGTGCCATCAGTGATATCCGTACGAACACCGGGGAGCTGTTTTTT
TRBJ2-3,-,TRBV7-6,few,CASSLDGLAENTDTQYF,TGTGCCAGCAGCTTAGATGGGTTAGCGGAGAACACAGATACGCAGTATTTT
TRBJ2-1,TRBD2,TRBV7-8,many,CASSLFAGVVYNEQFF,TGTGCCAGCAGCTTATTTGCGGGAGTTGTCTACAATGAGCAGTTCTTC
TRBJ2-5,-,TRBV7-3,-,CASSLGGASETQYF,TGTGCCAGCAGCTTAGGTGGGGCTTCGGAGACCCAGTACTTC